This TCR beta chain was sequenced for a study of blood T cell repertoires in COVID-19. This CDR3 comprises 15 residues. After removal of 0 bases from V and 5 bases from J, the junction contained 7 bases not matched to a gene. The germline V gene has CDR1 SGHNT and CDR2 YYREEE (reference sequence). Assay used: immunoSEQ multiplex PCR; TCRdb lists only in-frame clones, some missing. The sample lists some 96,000 clones; just under 85% were seen once. The clonotype originates from a man aged 50 or older with active or convalescent COVID-19. The rearrangement uses TRBV5-4 and TRBJ2-5, with TRBD1 identical over 7 bases. Sequencing was carried out using peripheral blood. Here the CDR3 DNA reads TGTGCCAGCAGCTTGGGGCCCACAGGGGTGGAGACCCAGTACTTC. This sequence encodes CASSLGPTGVETQYF. The whole variable domain, remainder taken from reference TRBV5-4 and TRBJ2-5, is ETGVTQSPTHLIKTRGQQVTLRCSSQSGHNTVSWYQQALGQGPQFIFQYYREEENGRGNFPPRFSGLQFPNYSSELNVNALELDDSALYLCASSLGPTGVETQYFGPGTRLLVL.